Here is one T cell receptor (beta chain) with its context. The data belong to a study of blood T cell repertoires in COVID-19. Whole-study context: Sources were T cells, B-cell-depleted T cells, or PBMCs; the material itself was cDNA or gDNA.

Clones were read by immunoSEQ multiplex PCR, and TCRdb kept only the in-frame ones, dropping some. The table records some 160,000 clones, roughly 74% of them present only once. V trimming: 4 bases; J trimming: 7 bases; junction bases outside the gene matches: 8. The CDR3 length is 14 residues. The germline CDR1 and CDR2 sequences are SGHRS and YFSETQ. The chain links TRBV5-1 to TRBJ2-1; 7 nucleotides agree with TRBD1. The sequencing input was peripheral blood. This TCR was sampled from a woman at least 80 years old with acute or convalescent COVID-19. The CDR3 nucleotides read TGCGCCAGCAGCGACAGGGTCCAGATGAATGAGCAGTTCTTC. It codes for CASSDRVQMNEQFF.